The 18 T cell receptor beta chains below all came from one sample that was sequenced in a study of cytomegalovirus exposure and HLA in healthy donors. The study ran its PCR with 60 Vbeta and 13 Jbeta primers. Method: immunoSEQ multiplex PCR; TCRdb's copy keeps in-frame clones and lacks some. The table lists around 97,000 clones, 60% to 80% of them singletons. The material sequenced was PBMCs. The source is a man aged 45-60 years in good health and CMV-seropositive.

This clone was counted between two and nine times. The chain links TRBV28 to TRBJ1-2; D perhaps matches TRBD1 (6 bases). The CDR3 runs 14 residues. Germline loops: CDR1 MDHEN, CDR2 SYDVKM. The V gene lost 10 bases and the J gene lost 8 bases, with 23 bases spanning the gap. The CDR3 region is CATKQGGGAPGYTF. In DNA, the CDR3 is TGTGCCACCAAACAAGGGGGAGGGGCGCCCGGCTACACCTTC.

This clone was seen only a few times. The chain recombines TRBV15 with TRBJ2-7; no reliable D call. The CDR3 is made up of 13 amino acids. Trimming cost V 1 base and J 2 bases, with 6 bases left between them. Germline V gives CDR1 LNHNV, CDR2 YYDKDF (reference sequence). DNA for the CDR3: TGTGCCACCAGCAGAGGCACAACCTACGAGCAGTACTTC. This translates into CATSRGTTYEQYF.

The chain combines TRBV6-5 with TRBJ2-2; 9 nucleotides agree with TRBD2. CDR1 and CDR2 from the germline V gene are MNHEY and SVGAGI. CDR3 length equals 15 residues. V shed 2 bases, J shed 7 bases, and the junction held 5 bases outside the gene matches. The CDR3, as DNA: TGTGCCAGCAGTTACAGCGGGAGGCCGGGCGGGGAGCTGTTTTTT. Translating gives CASSYSGRPGGELFF.

This clone was counted between two and nine times. The gene calls are TRBV11-1 and TRBJ1-3; possibly TRBD1 for D (6 bases). Deletions cut 5 bases from V and 0 bases from J, with 17 bases between. CDR3 length: 17 residues. Germline V CDR1 and CDR2: SGHAT, FQDESV (reference sequence). The CDR3 here is CASSGRQARYSGNTIYF. The CDR3, as DNA: TGTGCCAGCAGCGGCCGACAGGCGCGATACTCTGGAAACACCATATATTTT.

This clone was counted only a few times. The chain joins TRBV7-3 to TRBJ2-5, with D perhaps matching TRBD2 (6 bases). With 5 bases removed from V and 4 bases from J, the gap between germline ends came to 20 bases. The CDR3 covers 16 residues. Germline values: CDR1 SGHTA, CDR2 FQGTGA. The CDR3 sequence is CASSPAGPRGGETQYF. CDR3 DNA: TGTGCCAGCAGCCCTGCCGGCCCGCGGGGTGGAGAGACCCAGTACTTC.

There are a few counts of this clone. The gene calls are TRBV7-7 and TRBJ2-5; possibly TRBD1 for D (5 bases). V lost 0 bases, J lost 3 bases, and 8 bases lay in between. This CDR3 spans 14 amino acids. Germline V lookup: CDR1 SSHAT, CDR2 FNYEAQ (reference sequence). This chain's CDR3 is CASSLAGPEETQYF. The CDR3 bases are TGTGCCAGCAGCTTAGCGGGGCCCGAAGAGACCCAGTACTTC.

The CDR3 spells CASSGGRGGTDTQYF. CDR3 sequence (DNA): TGTGCCAGCAGTGGTGGGCGGGGAGGCACAGATACGCAGTATTTT. The chain combines TRBV2 with TRBJ2-3; weak D call: TRBD2 (6 bases). Germline V lookup: CDR1 SNHLY, CDR2 FYNNEI. V gave up 4 bases and J gave up 1 base, with 12 bases separating them. The CDR3 is 15 residues long.

This clone was seen a handful of times. This sequence joins TRBV9 and TRBJ2-5; D possibly corresponds to TRBD2 (5 bases). V was clipped by 4 bases and J by 3 bases, with 13 bases between them. Germline V gives CDR1 SGDLS, CDR2 YYNGEE. The CDR3 runs to 14 residues. CDR3 sequence reads: CASSLGREKETQYF. CDR3 in DNA: TGTGCCAGCAGCCTAGGACGGGAAAAAGAGACCCAGTACTTC.

The chain is built from TRBV7-8 and TRBJ1-5, with TRBD1 as a possible D gene (5 bases). Trimming took 2 bases from V and 8 from J, leaving 19 bases between them. Germline V CDR1 and CDR2: SGHVS, FQNEAQ. This CDR3 has 16 residues. CDR3: CASSLFGARGIEPQHF. The CDR3 DNA follows: TGTGCCAGCAGCTTATTTGGGGCGCGGGGAATTGAGCCCCAGCATTTT.

The chain employs TRBV10-3 and TRBJ1-3, with 8 positions matching TRBD1. CDR1 ENHRY and CDR2 SYGVKD come from the germline V gene. With 8 bases clipped from V and 0 bases from J, the junction kept 6 bases outside the gene matches. The CDR3 sequence is 15 residues long. CDR3 region: CAIWTGTSSGNTIYF. The CDR3 DNA is TGTGCCATCTGGACAGGGACCAGCTCTGGAAACACCATATATTTT.

V is TRBV19 and J is TRBJ2-5; D is unresolved. CDR3 size: 15 residues. V was pared by 3 bases and J by 5 bases, with 16 bases between. From germline, CDR1 is LNHDA and CDR2 SQIVND (reference sequence). The CDR3 spells CASSIWQARIETQYF. CDR3 nucleotide sequence: TGTGCCAGTAGTATCTGGCAGGCCCGGATCGAGACCCAGTACTTC.

V usage is TRBV11-2 and J usage is TRBJ2-7; 7 nucleotides line up with TRBD2. After removal of 1 base from V and 2 bases from J, the junction contained 8 bases not matched to a gene. The CDR3 totals 16 residues. Germline assignment: CDR1 SGHAT and CDR2 FQNNGV. CDR3 sequence: CASSLGASGLTYEQYF. The CDR3 DNA reads as TGTGCCAGCAGCTTAGGGGCTAGCGGCCTAACCTACGAGCAGTACTTC.

The chain carries TRBV15 and TRBJ2-1; perhaps TRBD2 as D (7 bases). Trimming removed 3 bases from V and 6 bases from J, with 15 bases in between. The CDR3 totals 15 residues. CDR1 and CDR2 (germline): LNHNV, YYDKDF (reference sequence). CDR3 sequence: CATSRGAGAFNEQFF. In DNA form, the CDR3 reads TGTGCCACCAGCAGGGGGGCGGGAGCCTTCAATGAGCAGTTCTTC. Using reference TRBV15 and TRBJ2-1 for the parts outside the CDR3, the full variable domain is DAMVIQNPRYQVTQFGKPVTLSCSQTLNHNVMYWYQQKSSQAPKLLFHYYDKDFNNEADTPDNFQSRRPNTSFCFLDIRSPGLGDTAMYLCATSRGAGAFNEQFFGPGTRLTVL.

The rearrangement joins TRBV5-6 to TRBJ2-7; D might be TRBD2 (6 bases). CDR1 and CDR2 from the germline V gene are SGHDT and YYEEEE. CDR3 length: 14 amino acids. V was cut by 4 bases and J by 6 bases, with 17 bases left in between. Here the CDR3 reads CASSPGGTWREQYF. The CDR3 bases are TGTGCCAGCAGCCCCGGAGGGACCTGGCGCGAGCAGTACTTC.

The V call is TRBV6-5, the J call TRBJ1-2; TRBD1 agrees at 8 bases. CDR1 and CDR2 from the germline V gene are MNHEY and SVGAGI. The CDR3 is 14 residues long. Germline trimming cut 5 bases from V and 7 bases from J; bases unmatched to any gene: 9. CDR3 sequence (DNA): TGTGCCAGCAGTGGGACAGGAGTCGCTATTGGCTACACCTTC. It encodes CASSGTGVAIGYTF.

The chain uses TRBV28 and TRBJ2-2; D uncertain. V shed 6 bases and J shed 7 bases, with 12 bases lying between them. The CDR3 loop spans 13 amino acids. Germline values: CDR1 MDHEN, CDR2 SYDVKM. This CDR3 reads CASSLLPNGELFF. CDR3 in DNA: TGTGCCAGCAGCCTACTTCCAAACGGGGAGCTGTTTTTT.

This clone showed up just once. This chain uses TRBV27 with TRBJ2-5; a weak D match, TRBD2 (6 bases). The germline CDR1 and CDR2 sequences are MNHEY and SMNVEV (reference sequence). The CDR3 totals 14 residues. V lost 8 bases and J lost 3, with 16 bases in between. The CDR3 nucleotides are TGTGCCAGCGGAGGGTCGTTTGCTAAAGAGACCCAGTACTTC. Residues: CASGGSFAKETQYF.

The chain recombines TRBV27 with TRBJ1-1, with 8 bases aligning to TRBD1. CDR3 length: 12 amino acids. V trimming: 6 bases; J trimming: 4 bases; junction bases outside the gene matches: 1. The germline gives CDR1 MNHEY, CDR2 SMNVEV (reference sequence). CDR3 protein: CASRTGATEAFF. For the CDR3, the DNA is TGTGCCAGCAGGACAGGGGCCACTGAAGCTTTCTTT.